This TCR beta chain originates from a study of memory CD4+ T cells and cytomegalovirus serostatus. Study details: Of the healthy Belgian adults, nine or ten were CMV seropositive and 24 seronegative.

Profiled with immunoSEQ multiplex PCR; TCRdb holds only in-frame clones, not every one. Of some 48,000 clones in the sample, around 80% were seen once. Notes on the study in general: CD4+ memory repertoires contained 67 of 164 reported CMV TCRbeta sequences. The CMV-associated TCR signature appears largely within the CD4+ memory repertoire.

With 8 bases removed from V and 7 bases from J, the gap between germline ends came to 21 bases. Per germline, CDR1 KGHSH and CDR2 LQKENI. The CDR3 has 15 residues. Regarding this clone: The antigen remains unidentified.

The sort gate was single viable CD3+CD4+CD8-CD45RO+ cells for memory CD4+ T cells. Donors' CMV status reflects serum IgG against pp150, pp28, p38, p52. The sequence came from an adult in good health and CMV-seronegative. The V call is TRBV18, the J call TRBJ1-5; D is unclear. Input material: memory CD4+ T cells from blood. CDR3: CASSPRTAGKQPQHF. In DNA form, the CDR3 reads TGTGCCAGCAGCCCGAGGACCGCGGGGAAGCAGCCCCAGCATTTT.